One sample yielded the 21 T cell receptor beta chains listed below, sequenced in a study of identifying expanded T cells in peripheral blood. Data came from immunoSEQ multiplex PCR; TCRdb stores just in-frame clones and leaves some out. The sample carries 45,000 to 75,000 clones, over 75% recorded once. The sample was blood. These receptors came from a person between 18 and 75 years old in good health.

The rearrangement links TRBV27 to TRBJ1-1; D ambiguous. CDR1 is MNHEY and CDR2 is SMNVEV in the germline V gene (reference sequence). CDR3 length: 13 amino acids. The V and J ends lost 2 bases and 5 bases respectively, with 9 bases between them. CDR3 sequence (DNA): TGTGCCAGCAGTTTAGAGGGCGGAACTGAAGCTTTCTTT. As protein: CASSLEGGTEAFF.

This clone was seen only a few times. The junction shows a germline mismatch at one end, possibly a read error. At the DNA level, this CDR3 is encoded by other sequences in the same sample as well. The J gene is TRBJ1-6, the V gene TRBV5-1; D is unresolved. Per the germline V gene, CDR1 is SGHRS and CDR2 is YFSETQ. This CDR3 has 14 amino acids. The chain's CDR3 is CASSLGLIGSPLHF. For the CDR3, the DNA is TGTGCCAGCAGCTTGGGCTTGATTGGTTCACCCCTCCACTTT.

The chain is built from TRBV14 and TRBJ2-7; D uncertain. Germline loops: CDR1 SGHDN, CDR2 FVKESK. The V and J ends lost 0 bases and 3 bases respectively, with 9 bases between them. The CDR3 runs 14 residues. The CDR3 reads CASSQDRLHYEQYF. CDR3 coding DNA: TGTGCCAGCAGCCAAGACAGATTACACTACGAGCAGTACTTC.

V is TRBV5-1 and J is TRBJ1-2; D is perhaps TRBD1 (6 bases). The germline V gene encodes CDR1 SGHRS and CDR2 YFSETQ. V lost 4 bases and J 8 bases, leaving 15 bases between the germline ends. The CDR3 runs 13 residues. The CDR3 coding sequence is TGCGCCAGCAGCCCACAGGGTCCTCCCGGCTACACCTTC. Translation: CASSPQGPPGYTF.

CDR3 DNA sequence: TGTGCCAGCAGCTTATATCCTCCGTTATTCGAGCAGTACGTC. Protein sequence: CASSLYPPLFEQYV. V usage is TRBV13 and J usage is TRBJ2-7; no definite D call. V was clipped by 2 bases and J by 6 bases, with 14 bases between them. CDR3 length: 14 residues. Germline lookup yields CDR1 PRHDT and CDR2 FYEKMQ (reference sequence).

DNA for the CDR3: TGTGCCACAAAGACAGGGGGCTCCTACAATGAGCAGTTCTTC. It specifies CATKTGGSYNEQFF. The chain combines TRBV19 with TRBJ2-1; 9 nucleotides agree with TRBD1. The germline gives CDR1 LNHDA, CDR2 SQIVND (reference sequence). Trimming removed 10 bases from V and 0 bases from J; junction bases left unmatched: 4. The CDR3 covers 14 residues.

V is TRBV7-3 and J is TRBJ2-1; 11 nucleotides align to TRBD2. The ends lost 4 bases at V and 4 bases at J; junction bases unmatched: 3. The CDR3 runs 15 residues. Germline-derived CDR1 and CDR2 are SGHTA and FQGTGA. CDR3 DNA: TGTGCCAGCAGCTCCGGGACTAGCGGATACAATGAGCAGTTCTTC. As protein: CASSSGTSGYNEQFF.

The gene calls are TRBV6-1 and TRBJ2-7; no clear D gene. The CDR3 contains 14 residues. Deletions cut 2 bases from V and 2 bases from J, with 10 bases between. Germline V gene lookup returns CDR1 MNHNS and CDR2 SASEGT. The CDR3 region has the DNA TGTGCCAGCAGTGAAAATGGGCGAACCTACGAGCAGTACGTC. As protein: CASSENGRTYEQYV.

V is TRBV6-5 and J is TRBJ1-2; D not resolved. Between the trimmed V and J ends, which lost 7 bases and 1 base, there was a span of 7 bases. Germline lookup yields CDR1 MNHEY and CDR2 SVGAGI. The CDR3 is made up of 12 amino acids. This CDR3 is CASMADNYGYTF. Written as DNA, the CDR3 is TGTGCCAGCATGGCGGATAACTATGGCTACACCTTC.

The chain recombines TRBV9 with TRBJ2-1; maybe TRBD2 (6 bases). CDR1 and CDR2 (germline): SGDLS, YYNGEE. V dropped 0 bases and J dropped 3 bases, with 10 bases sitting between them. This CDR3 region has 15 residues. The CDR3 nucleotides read TGTGCCAGCAGCGTAGGCGGGGAACTCTACAATGAGCAGTTCTTC. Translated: CASSVGGELYNEQFF. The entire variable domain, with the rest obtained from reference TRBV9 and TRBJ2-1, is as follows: DSGVTQTPKHLITATGQRVTLRCSPRSGDLSVYWYQQSLDQGLQFLIQYYNGEERAKGNILERFSAQQFPDLHSELNLSSLELGDSALYFCASSVGGELYNEQFFGPGTRLTVL.

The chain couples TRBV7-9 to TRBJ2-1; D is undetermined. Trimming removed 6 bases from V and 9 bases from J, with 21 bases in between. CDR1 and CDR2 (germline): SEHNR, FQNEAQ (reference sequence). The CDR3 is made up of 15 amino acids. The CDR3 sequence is CASSISVGVSGEQFF. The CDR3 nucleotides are TGTGCCAGCAGTATCTCGGTCGGTGTTTCTGGTGAGCAGTTCTTC.

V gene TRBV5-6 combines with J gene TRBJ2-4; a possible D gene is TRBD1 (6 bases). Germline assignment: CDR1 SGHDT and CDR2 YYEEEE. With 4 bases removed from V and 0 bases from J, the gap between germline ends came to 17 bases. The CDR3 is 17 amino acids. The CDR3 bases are TGTGCCAGCAGCCCTAGGGACACCCGATTAGCCAAAAACATTCAGTACTTC. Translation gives CASSPRDTRLAKNIQYF.

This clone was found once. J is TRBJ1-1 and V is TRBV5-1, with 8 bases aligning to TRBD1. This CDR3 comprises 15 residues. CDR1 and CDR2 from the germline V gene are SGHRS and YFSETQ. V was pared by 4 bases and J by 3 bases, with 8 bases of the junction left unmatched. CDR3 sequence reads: CASSQGARGDTEAFF. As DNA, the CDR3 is TGCGCCAGCAGCCAGGGGGCGAGGGGTGACACTGAAGCTTTCTTT. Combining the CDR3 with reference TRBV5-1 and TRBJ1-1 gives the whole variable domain KAGVTQTPRYLIKTRGQQVTLSCSPISGHRSVSWYQQTPGQGLQFLFEYFSETQRNKGNFPGRFSGRQFSNSRSEMNVSTLELGDSALYLCASSQGARGDTEAFFGQGTRLTVV.

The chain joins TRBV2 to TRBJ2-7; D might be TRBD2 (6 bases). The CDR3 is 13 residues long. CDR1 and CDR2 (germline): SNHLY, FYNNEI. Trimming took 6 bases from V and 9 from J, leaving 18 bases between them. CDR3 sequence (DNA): TGTGCCAGCAGGCCGGGGGTAGCGGTGTCGCAGTACGTC. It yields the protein CASRPGVAVSQYV.

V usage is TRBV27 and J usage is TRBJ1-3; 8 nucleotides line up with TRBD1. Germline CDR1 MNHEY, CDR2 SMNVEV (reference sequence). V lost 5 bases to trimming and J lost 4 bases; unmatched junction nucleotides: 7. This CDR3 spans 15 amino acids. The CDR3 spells CASSLRTGIGNTIYF. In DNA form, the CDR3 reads TGTGCCAGCAGTCTCAGGACAGGGATAGGAAACACCATATATTTT.

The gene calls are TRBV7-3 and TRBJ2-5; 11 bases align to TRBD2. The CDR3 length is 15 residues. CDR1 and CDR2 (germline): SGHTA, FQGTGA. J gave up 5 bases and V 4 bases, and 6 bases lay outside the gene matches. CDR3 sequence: CASSSLAGGLETQYF. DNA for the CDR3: TGTGCCAGCAGCTCCCTAGCGGGAGGTCTTGAGACCCAGTACTTC.

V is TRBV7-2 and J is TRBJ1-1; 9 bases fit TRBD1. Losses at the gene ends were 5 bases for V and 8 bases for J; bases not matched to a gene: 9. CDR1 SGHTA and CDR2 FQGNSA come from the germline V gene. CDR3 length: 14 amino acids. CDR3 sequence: CASSRDRARGEAFF. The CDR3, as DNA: TGTGCCAGCAGCCGGGACAGGGCCCGAGGGGAAGCTTTCTTT.

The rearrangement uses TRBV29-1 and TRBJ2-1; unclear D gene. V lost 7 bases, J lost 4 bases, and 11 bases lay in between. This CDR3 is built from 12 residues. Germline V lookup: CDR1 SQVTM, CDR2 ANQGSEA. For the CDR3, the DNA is TGCAGCGGAGACGGTACTTACAATGAGCAGTTCTTC. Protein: CSGDGTYNEQFF.

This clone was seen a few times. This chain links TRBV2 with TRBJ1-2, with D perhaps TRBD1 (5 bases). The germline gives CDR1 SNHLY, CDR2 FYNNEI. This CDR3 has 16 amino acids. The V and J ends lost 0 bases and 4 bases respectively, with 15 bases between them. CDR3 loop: CASSEAQGARGYGYTF. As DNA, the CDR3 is TGTGCCAGCAGTGAAGCGCAAGGGGCCCGGGGCTATGGCTACACCTTC.

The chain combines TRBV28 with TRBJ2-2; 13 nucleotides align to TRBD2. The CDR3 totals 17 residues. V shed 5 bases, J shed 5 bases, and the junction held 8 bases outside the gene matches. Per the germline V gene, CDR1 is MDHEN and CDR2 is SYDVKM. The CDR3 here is CASSTGLAGVGTGELFF. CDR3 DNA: TGTGCCAGCAGTACTGGACTAGCGGGAGTAGGGACCGGGGAGCTGTTTTTT.

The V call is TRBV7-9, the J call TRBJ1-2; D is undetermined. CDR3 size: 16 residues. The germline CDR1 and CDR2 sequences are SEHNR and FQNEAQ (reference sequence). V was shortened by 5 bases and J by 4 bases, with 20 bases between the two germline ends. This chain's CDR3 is CASSTLGIPSFYGYTF. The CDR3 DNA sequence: TGTGCCAGCAGCACCTTGGGGATCCCATCCTTCTATGGCTACACCTTC.